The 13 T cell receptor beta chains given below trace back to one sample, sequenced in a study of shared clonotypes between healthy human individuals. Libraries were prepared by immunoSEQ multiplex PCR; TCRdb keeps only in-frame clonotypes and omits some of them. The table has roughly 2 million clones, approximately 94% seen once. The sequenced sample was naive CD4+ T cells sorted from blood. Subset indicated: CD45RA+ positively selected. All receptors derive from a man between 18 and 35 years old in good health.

For the CDR3, the DNA is TGTGCCAGCAGCTTAGTGGTGGGAACAGATACGCAGTATTTT. It translates to CASSLVVGTDTQYF. The chain couples TRBV7-2 to TRBJ2-3; no reliable D call. Germline assignment: CDR1 SGHTA and CDR2 FQGNSA. The V gene lost 1 base and the J gene lost 3 bases, with 8 bases spanning the gap. The CDR3 covers 14 residues.

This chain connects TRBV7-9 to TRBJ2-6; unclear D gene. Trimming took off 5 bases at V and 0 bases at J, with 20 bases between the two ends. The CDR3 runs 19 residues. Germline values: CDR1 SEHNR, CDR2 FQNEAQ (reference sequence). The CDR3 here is CASSPVRALITSGANVLTF. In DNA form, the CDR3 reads TGTGCCAGCAGCCCAGTTAGAGCCCTGATAACCTCTGGGGCCAACGTCCTGACTTTC.

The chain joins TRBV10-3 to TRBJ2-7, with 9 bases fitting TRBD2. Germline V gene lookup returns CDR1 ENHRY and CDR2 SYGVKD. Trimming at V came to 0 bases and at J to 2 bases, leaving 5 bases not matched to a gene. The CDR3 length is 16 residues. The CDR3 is CAISESSGRIAYEQYF. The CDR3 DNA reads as TGTGCCATCAGTGAGTCGAGCGGGAGGATCGCCTACGAGCAGTACTTC.

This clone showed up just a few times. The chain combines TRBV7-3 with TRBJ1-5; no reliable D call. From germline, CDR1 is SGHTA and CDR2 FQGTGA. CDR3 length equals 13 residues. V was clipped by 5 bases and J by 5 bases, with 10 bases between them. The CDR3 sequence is CASSQDGYQPQHF. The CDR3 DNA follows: TGTGCCAGCAGCCAGGACGGGTATCAGCCCCAGCATTTT.

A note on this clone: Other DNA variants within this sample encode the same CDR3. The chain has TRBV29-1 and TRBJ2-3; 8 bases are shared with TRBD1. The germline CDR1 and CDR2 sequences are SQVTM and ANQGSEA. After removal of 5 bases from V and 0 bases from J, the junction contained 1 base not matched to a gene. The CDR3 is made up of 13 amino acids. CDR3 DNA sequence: TGCAGCGTTAGACAGGGGAGCACAGATACGCAGTATTTT. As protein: CSVRQGSTDTQYF.

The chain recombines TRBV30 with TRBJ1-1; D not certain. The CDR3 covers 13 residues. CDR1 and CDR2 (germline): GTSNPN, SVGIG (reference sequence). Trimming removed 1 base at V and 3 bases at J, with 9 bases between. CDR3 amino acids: CAWSESRDTEAFF. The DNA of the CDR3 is TGTGCCTGGAGTGAGTCCCGGGACACTGAAGCTTTCTTT.

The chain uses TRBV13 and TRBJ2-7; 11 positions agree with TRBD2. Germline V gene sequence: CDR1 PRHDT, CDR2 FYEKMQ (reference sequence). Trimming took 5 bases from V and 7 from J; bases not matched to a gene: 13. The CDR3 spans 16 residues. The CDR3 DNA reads TGTGCCAGCAGCGAAACTAGCGGGAGCCCCCCCCGTGAGCAGTACTTC. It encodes CASSETSGSPPREQYF.

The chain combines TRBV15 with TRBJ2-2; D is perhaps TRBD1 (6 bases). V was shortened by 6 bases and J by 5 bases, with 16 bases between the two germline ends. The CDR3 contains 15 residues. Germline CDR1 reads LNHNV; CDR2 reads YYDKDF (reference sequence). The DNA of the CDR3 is TGTGCCACCAGAAGGGGGTTGGTCCGAACCGGGGAGCTGTTTTTT. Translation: CATRRGLVRTGELFF.

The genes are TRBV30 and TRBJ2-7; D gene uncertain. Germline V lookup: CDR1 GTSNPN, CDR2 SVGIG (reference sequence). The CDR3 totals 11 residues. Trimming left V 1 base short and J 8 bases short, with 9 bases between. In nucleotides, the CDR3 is TGTGCCTGGAGTGAGAATCTGCAGCAGTACTTC. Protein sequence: CAWSENLQQYF.

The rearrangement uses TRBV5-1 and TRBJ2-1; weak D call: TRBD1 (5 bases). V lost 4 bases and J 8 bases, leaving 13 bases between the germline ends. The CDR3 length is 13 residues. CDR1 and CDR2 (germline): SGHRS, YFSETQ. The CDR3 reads CASSPSGIDEQFF. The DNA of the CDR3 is TGCGCCAGCAGCCCCTCAGGGATCGATGAGCAGTTCTTC.

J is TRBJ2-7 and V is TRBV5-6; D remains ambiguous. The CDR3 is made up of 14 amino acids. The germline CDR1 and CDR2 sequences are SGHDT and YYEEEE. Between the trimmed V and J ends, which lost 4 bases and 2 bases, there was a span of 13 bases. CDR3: CASSPDGRAYEQYF. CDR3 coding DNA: TGTGCCAGCAGCCCCGACGGACGGGCCTACGAGCAGTACTTC.

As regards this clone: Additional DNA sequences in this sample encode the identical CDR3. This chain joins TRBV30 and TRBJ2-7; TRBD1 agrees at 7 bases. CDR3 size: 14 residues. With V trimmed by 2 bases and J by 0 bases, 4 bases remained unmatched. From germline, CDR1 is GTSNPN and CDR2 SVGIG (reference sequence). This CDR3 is CAWSRQGNSYEQYF. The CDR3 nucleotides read TGTGCCTGGAGTCGACAGGGAAACTCCTACGAGCAGTACTTC. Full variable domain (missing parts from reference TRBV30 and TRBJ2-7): SQTIHQWPATLVQPVGSPLSLECTVEGTSNPNLYWYRQAAGRGLQLLFYSVGIGQISSEVPQNLSASRPQDRQFILSSKKLLLSDSGFYLCAWSRQGNSYEQYFGPGTRLTVT.

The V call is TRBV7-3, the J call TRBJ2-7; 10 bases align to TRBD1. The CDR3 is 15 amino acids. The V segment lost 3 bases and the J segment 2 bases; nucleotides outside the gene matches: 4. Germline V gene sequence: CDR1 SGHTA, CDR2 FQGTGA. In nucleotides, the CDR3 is TGTGCCAGCAGCTTGGGACAGGGGTTCCCCTACGAGCAGTACTTC. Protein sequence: CASSLGQGFPYEQYF.